This T cell receptor (beta chain) originates from a study of CD8 T cells in Susac syndrome. Losses at the gene ends were 0 bases for V and 9 bases for J; bases not matched to a gene: 4. In germline, CDR1 is SGDLS, CDR2 YYNGEE. CDR3 length equals 15 residues. The RNA input was roughly 0.45 to 1 ug, and it was reverse transcribed with random hexamers. TCRdb passed the immunoSEQ multiplex PCR reads through MiXCR, listing each CDR3 protein once. The sample lists some 180,000 distinct CDR3 sequences, approximately 95% occurring once. The sequence was obtained from a human donor in good health. The sequencing sample was made of CD4+ T cells from PBMCs. V gene TRBV9 combines with J gene TRBJ2-4; 12 positions match TRBD1. CDR3 amino acids: CASSVVGGQGAIQYF. The CDR3 coding sequence is TGTGCCAGCAGCGTAGTCGGGGGACAGGGGGCCATTCAGTACTTC.